These 3 T cell receptor beta chains were sequenced from one sample in a study of blood T cells in healthy people across ages (dated by TCRdb to between 2015 and 2016). Library prep was done by 5' RACE. This sample was sequenced with an Illumina HiSeq 2500. A second about 7 to 11 cycle PCR used a sample-barcoded 5' primer and a J-beta primer mix. TCRdb ran its own pipeline on the public reads, namely fastp trimming at Q25 and MiXCR clone calling, and kept in-frame beta chains. Rows merge per CDR3 protein into single entries with the most common DNA and genes. The sample table contains approximately 690,000 distinct CDR3 sequences; only one count was recorded for 58% of them. The top ten clones comprise roughly 34% of the sample. The sample consisted of blood. Receptors originate from a man aged 55-75 years in good health.

The chain links TRBV7-6 to TRBJ2-5; D is uncertain. Matching the DNA end better, TRBJ2-7 makes the J call doubtful. Germline-derived CDR1 and CDR2 are SGHVS and FNYEAQ. The CDR3 extends over 13 amino acids. CDR3 in amino acids: CASSLAQRYEQYF. The CDR3 coding sequence is TGTGCCAGCAGCTTAGCACAGAGATACGAGCAGTACTTC.

The chain recombines TRBV6-2 or TRBV6-3 with TRBJ2-1, with 11 bases that match TRBD1. This CDR3 comprises 14 residues. Germline CDR1 reads MNHEY; CDR2 reads SVGEGT. After removal of 7 bases from V and 7 bases from J, the junction contained 6 bases not matched to a gene. The CDR3 DNA sequence: TGTGCCAGCATAAGGGACAGGGGGTGGAATGAGCAGTTCTTC. Translation: CASIRDRGWNEQFF.

DNA for the CDR3: TGCAGCGTTGCCGGACAGTCCACAGATACGCAGTATTTT. This codes for CSVAGQSTDTQYF. The chain couples TRBV29-1 to TRBJ2-3; D might be TRBD1 (6 bases). V was clipped by 4 bases and J by 2 bases, with 10 bases between them. The CDR3 has 13 residues. CDR1 SQVTM and CDR2 ANQGSEA come from the germline V gene.